The entry below gives a single T cell receptor beta chain sequence along with its context. Its antigen is unidentified. Primers included in the PCR were 60 Vbeta and 13 Jbeta primers. Clones were read by immunoSEQ multiplex PCR, and TCRdb kept only the in-frame ones, dropping some. The repertoire includes about 88,000 clones, 90% of them detected once, and under 2.5% sits in the top ten. Each donor was healthy, and each was a bone marrow donor. The data derive from a study of cytomegalovirus exposure and HLA in healthy donors. Broader study findings: Analysis was performed later, and it showed HLA-associated TCR beta chains to be more clonally expanded than equally common others. Researchers counted roughly 150 TCR beta chains as cytomegalovirus-associated. Presence/absence results assume similar sequencing depth per donor, which may not hold.

The CDR3 length is 11 residues. Looked up from germline, CDR1 is LNHDA and CDR2 is SQIVND (reference sequence). With 1 base removed from V and 8 bases from J, the gap between germline ends came to 3 bases. Sequencing was carried out using PBMCs. V and J are TRBV19 and TRBJ2-1; unclear D gene. This receptor was taken from a man between 18 and 29 years old in good health and CMV-seronegative. The CDR3 region is CASSIVDEQFF. The CDR3 coding sequence is TGTGCCAGTAGTATAGTCGATGAGCAGTTCTTC.